Listed below are T cell receptor beta chains from one sample, sequenced in a study of PD-1 blockade in classical Hodgkin lymphoma. Libraries were prepared by immunoSEQ multiplex PCR; TCRdb keeps only in-frame clonotypes and omits some of them. The repertoire holds about 18,000 clones, with 78% as singletons. Sample: CD4+ T cells from blood, taken before the fourth cycle of nivolumab. The receptors here all came from a human donor with classical Hodgkin lymphoma. CDR3s include the opening cysteine and the closing phenylalanine or tryptophan. Each record gives: clone size, J gene, D gene, V gene, CDR3 length, CDR3 DNA, CDR3 protein. The D gene is left open where the match is weak. Size is omitted from some rows. Given values are once, few, many or a class for expanded clones.

clone_size: few; j_call: TRBJ1-4; d_call: TRBD1; v_call: TRBV6-1; cdr3_length: 15; cdr3_nt: TGTGCCAGCAGTGAAGGGGACAGGAATGGTGAAAAACTGTTTTTT; cdr3_aa: CASSEGDRNGEKLFF
clone_size: NA; j_call: TRBJ2-7; d_call: NA; v_call: TRBV28; cdr3_length: 13; cdr3_nt: TGTGCCAGCAGTTTACACGGGGAGTACGAGCAGTACTTC; cdr3_aa: CASSLHGEYEQYF
clone_size: NA; j_call: TRBJ2-7; d_call: NA; v_call: TRBV5-5; cdr3_length: 12; cdr3_nt: TGTGCCAGCAGCTTCGATGGGCCCGAGCAGTACTTC; cdr3_aa: CASSFDGPEQYF
clone_size: NA; j_call: TRBJ2-1; d_call: NA; v_call: TRBV27; cdr3_length: 14; cdr3_nt: TGTGCCAGCAGTTTCATGATAACAGGGTTTGAGCAGTTCTTC; cdr3_aa: CASSFMITGFEQFF
clone_size: NA; j_call: TRBJ1-1; d_call: NA; v_call: TRBV10-3; cdr3_length: 13; cdr3_nt: TGTGCCACCCTAGGGAGGGAGGGCACTGAAGCTTTCTTT; cdr3_aa: CATLGREGTEAFF
clone_size: NA; j_call: TRBJ1-3; d_call: NA; v_call: TRBV4-1; cdr3_length: 16; cdr3_nt: TGCGCCAGCAGCCAAGTGGTGACAGTGTCTGGAAACACCATATATTTT; cdr3_aa: CASSQVVTVSGNTIYF
clone_size: NA; j_call: TRBJ2-1; d_call: TRBD2; v_call: TRBV2; cdr3_length: 17; cdr3_nt: TGTGCCAGCAGTGGGGGGTCAGGGACTAGCGGGAAACATGAGCAGTTCTTC; cdr3_aa: CASSGGSGTSGKHEQFF
clone_size: NA; j_call: TRBJ2-6; d_call: TRBD2; v_call: TRBV6-1; cdr3_length: 15; cdr3_nt: TGTGCCAGCAGTGAGGGAGGGTCTGGGGCCAACGTCCTGACTTTC; cdr3_aa: CASSEGGSGANVLTF
clone_size: NA; j_call: TRBJ2-5; d_call: NA; v_call: TRBV9; cdr3_length: 13; cdr3_nt: TGTGCCAGCAGCCCGGGGGAATCATGGACCCAGTACTTC; cdr3_aa: CASSPGESWTQYF
clone_size: few; j_call: TRBJ1-2; d_call: TRBD1; v_call: TRBV5-6; cdr3_length: 15; cdr3_nt: TGTGCCAGCAGCTTGGCGGACAGGGTTTGGTATGGCTACACCTTC; cdr3_aa: CASSLADRVWYGYTF
clone_size: NA; j_call: TRBJ2-7; d_call: NA; v_call: TRBV18; cdr3_length: 13; cdr3_nt: TGTGCCGCCTCCCGGACAGAGCTCTACGAGCAGTACTTC; cdr3_aa: CAASRTELYEQYF
clone_size: NA; j_call: TRBJ1-6; d_call: NA; v_call: TRBV7-9; cdr3_length: 15; cdr3_nt: TGTGCCAGCAGCTTAGCTCGGGGGTGGAATTCACCCCTCCACTTT; cdr3_aa: CASSLARGWNSPLHF
clone_size: once; j_call: TRBJ2-1; d_call: NA; v_call: TRBV9; cdr3_length: 12; cdr3_nt: TGTGCCAGCAGCCAGGGCTACAATGAGCAGTTCTTC; cdr3_aa: CASSQGYNEQFF
clone_size: NA; j_call: TRBJ2-7; d_call: NA; v_call: TRBV5-1; cdr3_length: 13; cdr3_nt: TGCGCCAGCAGCGCATCCCAGAGAAACGAGCAGTACTTC; cdr3_aa: CASSASQRNEQYF
clone_size: NA; j_call: TRBJ2-7; d_call: NA; v_call: TRBV28; cdr3_length: 15; cdr3_nt: TGTGCCAGGGTTGTCCGAGGAATGGGCTCCTACGAGCAGTACTTC; cdr3_aa: CARVVRGMGSYEQYF
clone_size: once; j_call: TRBJ1-1; d_call: TRBD1; v_call: TRBV12-5; cdr3_length: 14; cdr3_nt: TGTGCTAGTGTCCCCGGGACAGGGTTACGAGGGGCTTTCTTT; cdr3_aa: CASVPGTGLRGAFF
clone_size: few; j_call: TRBJ1-1; d_call: NA; v_call: TRBV5-1; cdr3_length: 14; cdr3_nt: TGCGCCAGCAGCGCATACAGGTTGAACACTGAAGCTTTCTTT; cdr3_aa: CASSAYRLNTEAFF